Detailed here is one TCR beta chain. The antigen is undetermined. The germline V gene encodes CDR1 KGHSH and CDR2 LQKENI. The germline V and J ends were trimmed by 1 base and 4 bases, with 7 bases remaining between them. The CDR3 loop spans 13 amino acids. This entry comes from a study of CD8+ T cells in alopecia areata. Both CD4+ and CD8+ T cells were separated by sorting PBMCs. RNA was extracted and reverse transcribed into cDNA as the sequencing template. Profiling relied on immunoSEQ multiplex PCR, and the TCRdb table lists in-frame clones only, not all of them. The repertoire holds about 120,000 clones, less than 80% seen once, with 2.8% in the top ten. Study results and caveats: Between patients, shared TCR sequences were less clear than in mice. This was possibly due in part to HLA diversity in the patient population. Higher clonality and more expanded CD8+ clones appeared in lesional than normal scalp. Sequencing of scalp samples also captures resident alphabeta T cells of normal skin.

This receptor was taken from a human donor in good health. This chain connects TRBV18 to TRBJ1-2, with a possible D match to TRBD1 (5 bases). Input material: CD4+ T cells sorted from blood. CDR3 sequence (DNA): TGTGCCAGCTCACCACAGGGGTTCTATGGCTACACCTTC. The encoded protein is CASSPQGFYGYTF.